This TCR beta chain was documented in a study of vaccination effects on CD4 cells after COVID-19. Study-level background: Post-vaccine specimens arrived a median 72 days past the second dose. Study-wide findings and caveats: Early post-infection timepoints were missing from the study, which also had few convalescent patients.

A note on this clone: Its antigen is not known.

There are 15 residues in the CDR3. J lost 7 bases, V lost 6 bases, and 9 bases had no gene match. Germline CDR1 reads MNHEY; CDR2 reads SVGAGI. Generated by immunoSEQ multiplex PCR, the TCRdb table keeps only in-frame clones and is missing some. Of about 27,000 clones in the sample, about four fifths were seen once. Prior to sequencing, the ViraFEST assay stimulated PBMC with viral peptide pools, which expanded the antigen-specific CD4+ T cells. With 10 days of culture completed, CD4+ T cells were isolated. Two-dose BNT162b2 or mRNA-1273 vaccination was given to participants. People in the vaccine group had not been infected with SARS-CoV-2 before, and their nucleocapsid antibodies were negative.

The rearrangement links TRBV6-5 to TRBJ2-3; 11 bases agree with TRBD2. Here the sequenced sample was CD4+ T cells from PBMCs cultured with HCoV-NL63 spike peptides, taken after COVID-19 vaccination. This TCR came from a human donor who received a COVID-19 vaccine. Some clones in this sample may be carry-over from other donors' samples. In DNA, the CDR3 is TGTGCCAGCAGCCGTACTAGCGGGGGACCCTATACGCAGTATTTT. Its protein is CASSRTSGGPYTQYF.